This TCR beta chain was documented in a study of T cells in Graves' hyperthyroidism and ophthalmopathy. Study-level information: At initial diagnosis, before any treatment had begun, peripheral blood was obtained. Study-wide results and limits: Blood held most thyroid clonotypes expanded above 0.001 frequency.

In its sample, this clonotype was seen many times. The antigen remains undetermined. Using RNA transcripts as the source, TCR beta CDR3 regions were amplified. The TCR CDR3 was amplified in a first-round RT-PCR using the HTBI primer set. MiXCR was run by TCRdb on the multiplex PCR reads, yielding one entry per CDR3 protein. This table has around 700,000 distinct CDR3 sequences, under 20% appearing once. Germline assignment: CDR1 PRHDT and CDR2 FYEKMQ (reference sequence). CDR3 size: 14 residues. V trimming: 5 bases; J trimming: 5 bases; junction bases outside the gene matches: 7. Lactation, pregnancy, other autoimmune disease or uncontrolled infection excluded patients. The PBMCs had their origin in approximately 10 ml of fresh peripheral blood.

This sequence joins TRBV13 and TRBJ1-2, with 8 positions matching TRBD1. Sequenced sample: blood. The TCR comes from a woman between 50 and 59 years old with Graves' hyperthyroidism that later progressed to Graves' ophthalmopathy. For the CDR3, the DNA is TGTGCCAGCAGCCAAACGGGGACAGGTTATGGCTACACCTTC. Translation: CASSQTGTGYGYTF.